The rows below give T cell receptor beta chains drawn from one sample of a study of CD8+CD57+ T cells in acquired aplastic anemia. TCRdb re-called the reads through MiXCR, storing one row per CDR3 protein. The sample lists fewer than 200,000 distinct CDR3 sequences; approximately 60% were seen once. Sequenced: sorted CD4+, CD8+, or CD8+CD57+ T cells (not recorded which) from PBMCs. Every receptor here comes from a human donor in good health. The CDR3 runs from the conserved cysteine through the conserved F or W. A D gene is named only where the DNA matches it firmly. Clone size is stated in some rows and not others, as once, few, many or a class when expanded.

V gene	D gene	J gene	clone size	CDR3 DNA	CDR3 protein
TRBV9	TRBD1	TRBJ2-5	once	TGTGCCAGCAGCGCCGGGACAGGGCGGATTGAGACCCAGTACTTC	CASSAGTGRIETQYF
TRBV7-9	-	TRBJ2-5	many	TGTGCCAGCAGCCCCCCCGGGGCCGTCCAAGAGACCCAGTACTTC	CASSPPGAVQETQYF
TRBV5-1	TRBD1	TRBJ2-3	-	TGCGCCAGCAGCTACATGACAGGGGGCGCGACAGATACGCAGTATTTT	CASSYMTGGATDTQYF
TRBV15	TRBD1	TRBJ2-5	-	TGTGCCACCAGCGACAGACAGGGACAAGAGACCCAGTACTTC	CATSDRQGQETQYF
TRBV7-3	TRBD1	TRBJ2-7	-	TGTGCTAGCAGCTTCGGAACCCGGACAGGGGGTAGTGCGGCCCACGAGCAGTACTTC	CASSFGTRTGGSAAHEQYF
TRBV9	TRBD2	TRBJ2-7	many	TGTGCCAGCAGCGGCACTAGCGGGACCTCCGAGCAGTACTTC	CASSGTSGTSEQYF
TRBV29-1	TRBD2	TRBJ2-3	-	TGCAGCGTTGTACGAGCGGGAGGTCCAGATACGCAGTATTTT	CSVVRAGGPDTQYF
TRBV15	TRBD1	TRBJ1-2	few	TGTGCCACCAGCAGACGAATCGGACAGGGGGCGGAGGGCTACACCTTC	CATSRRIGQGAEGYTF
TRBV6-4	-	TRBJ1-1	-	TGTGCCAGCAGTGCCACTCCAGGGGAAAACACTGAAGCTTTCTTT	CASSATPGENTEAFF
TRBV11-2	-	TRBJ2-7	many	TGTGCCAGCAGCCTCCCCGACAGACCCTACGAGCAGTACTTC	CASSLPDRPYEQYF
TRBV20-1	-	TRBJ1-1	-	TGCAGTGCTATCAACTGGGGGGGGAGGAGTGAAGCTTTCTTT	CSAINWGGRSEAFF
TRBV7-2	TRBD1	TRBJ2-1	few	TGTGCCAGCAGCCTGAGTGGGACAGCCTCCTACAATGAGCAGTTCTTC	CASSLSGTASYNEQFF
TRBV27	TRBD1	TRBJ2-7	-	TGTGCCAGCAGTTTTGACAGGGACCTGGGATACGAGCAGTACTTC	CASSFDRDLGYEQYF
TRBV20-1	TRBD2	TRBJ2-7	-	TGCAGTGCTAGAGCTAGCGGGACCTACGAGCAGTACTTC	CSARASGTYEQYF
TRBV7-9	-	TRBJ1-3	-	TGTGCTAGCAGCTTAGCCCCAGGCTCTGGAGACACCATATATTTT	CASSLAPGSGDTIYF
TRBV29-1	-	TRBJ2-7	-	TGCAGCGTTATTATACAGGTTCCCTACGAGCAGTACTTC	CSVIIQVPYEQYF
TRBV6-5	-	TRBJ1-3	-	TGTGCCAGCAGTCCCCTAGGACAGCCCGAGGCTGTATATTTT	CASSPLGQPEAVYF
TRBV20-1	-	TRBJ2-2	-	TGCAGTGCTCCAAGGATCGGGGGAGGCACCGGGGAGCTGTTTTTT	CSAPRIGGGTGELFF
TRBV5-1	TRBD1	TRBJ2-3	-	TGCGCCAGCAGCTACGGGGACAGGACTCGCACAGATACGCAGTATTTT	CASSYGDRTRTDTQYF
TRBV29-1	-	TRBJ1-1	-	TGCAGCGTTTCTCAGGCACTTTCGAACACTGAAGCTTTCTTT	CSVSQALSNTEAFF
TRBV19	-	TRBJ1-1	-	TGTGCCAGTAGTATGGCTGGCGGGGCTGGGACTGAAGCTTTCTTT	CASSMAGGAGTEAFF
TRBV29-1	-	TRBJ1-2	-	TGCAGCGTTGAGGAACAGGCACTATCTAACTATGGCTACACCTTC	CSVEEQALSNYGYTF
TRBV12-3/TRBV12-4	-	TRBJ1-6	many	TGTGCCAGCAGTCCGGACAGCTATAATTCACCCCTCCACTTT	CASSPDSYNSPLHF
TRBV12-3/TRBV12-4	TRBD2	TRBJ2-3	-	TGTGCCACCACTGCCGAAGCGGGGAGGGGAGCAGATACGCAGTATTTT	CATTAEAGRGADTQYF
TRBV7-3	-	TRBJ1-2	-	TGTGCCAGCAGCTCACCCAGCAGGGAACGCAATGGCTACACCTTC	CASSSPSRERNGYTF
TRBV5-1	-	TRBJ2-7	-	TGCGCCAGCAGCTTGGACCCGGGAGAGGTCTACGAGCAGTACTTC	CASSLDPGEVYEQYF
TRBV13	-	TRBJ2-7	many	TGTGCTAGAGATAGGCGTCGCTCCTACGAGCAGTACTTC	CARDRRRSYEQYF
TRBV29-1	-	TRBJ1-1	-	TGCAGCGTGCGTTGGGGGGACTTCAACACTGAAGCTTTCTTT	CSVRWGDFNTEAFF
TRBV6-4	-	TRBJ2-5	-	TGTGCCAGCAGTGGACTAGAGTCAGAGACCCAGTACTTC	CASSGLESETQYF
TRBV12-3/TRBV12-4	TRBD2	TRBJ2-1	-	TGTGCCAGCAGCTACGAGCGGGGGGGCCTATACAATGAGCAGTTCTTC	CASSYERGGLYNEQFF
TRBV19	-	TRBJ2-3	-	TGTGCCAGTAGTACCTCGACTAGTATCACAGATACGCAGTATTTT	CASSTSTSITDTQYF
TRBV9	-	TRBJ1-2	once	TGCGCCAGCAGCTTGGACAGCTACGGCTATGGCTACACCTTC	CASSLDSYGYGYTF
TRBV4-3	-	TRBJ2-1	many	TGCGCCAGCAGCCAAGTACTAGCCGAATACAATGAGCAGTTCTTC	CASSQVLAEYNEQFF
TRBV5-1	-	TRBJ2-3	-	TGCGCCAGCAGCTTGGGGCCGGACAGCTTAAGCACAGATACGCAGTATTTT	CASSLGPDSLSTDTQYF
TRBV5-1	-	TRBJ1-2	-	TGCGCCAGCACCGCTTGGGATTGGGGGGCGGGCCTCTATGGCTACGCCTTC	CASTAWDWGAGLYGYAF
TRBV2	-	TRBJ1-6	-	TGTGCCAGCAGTGAGCCCAAGGGTGGCTCACCCCTCCACTTT	CASSEPKGGSPLHF
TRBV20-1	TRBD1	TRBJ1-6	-	TGCAGTGCACTGAGGGACAGGGCGTCCTATAATTCACCCCTCCACTTT	CSALRDRASYNSPLHF
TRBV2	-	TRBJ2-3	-	TGTGCCAGCAGTGAAGACGAGGATCCCACAGATACGCAGTATTTT	CASSEDEDPTDTQYF
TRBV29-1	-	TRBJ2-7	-	TGCAGCGTGCAAGCGGGCGCTCACGAGCAGTACTTC	CSVQAGAHEQYF
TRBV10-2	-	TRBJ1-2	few	TGCGCCAGCAGTGACTCTATCGCCCTTAACTATGGCTACACCTTC	CASSDSIALNYGYTF